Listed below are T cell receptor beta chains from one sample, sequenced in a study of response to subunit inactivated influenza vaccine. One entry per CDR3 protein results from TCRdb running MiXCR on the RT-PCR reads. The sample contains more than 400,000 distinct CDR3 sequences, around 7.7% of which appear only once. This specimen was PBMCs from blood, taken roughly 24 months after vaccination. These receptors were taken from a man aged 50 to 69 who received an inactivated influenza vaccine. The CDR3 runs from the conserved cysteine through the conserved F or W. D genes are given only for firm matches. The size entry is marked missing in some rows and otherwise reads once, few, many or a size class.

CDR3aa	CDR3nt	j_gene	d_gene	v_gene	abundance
CASSSRDRANIQYF	TGTGCCAGCTCATCCCGGGACAGGGCAAACATTCAGTACTTC	TRBJ2-4	TRBD1	TRBV18	few
CASSSPYATDTQYF	TGCGCCAGCAGCTCCCCTTATGCCACAGATACGCAGTATTTT	TRBJ2-3	.	TRBV5-1	.
CASSSGTSINEQFF	TGTGCCAGCAGTTCCGGGACTAGCATAAATGAGCAGTTCTTC	TRBJ2-1	TRBD2	TRBV12-3/TRBV12-4	few
CASSQDWGSNQPQHF	TGTGCCAGCAGCCAAGACTGGGGGAGCAATCAGCCCCAGCATTTT	TRBJ1-5	.	TRBV4-2	.
CSASFGDSYNEQFF	TGCAGTGCTAGTTTTGGGGACTCCTACAATGAGCAGTTCTTC	TRBJ2-1	.	TRBV20-1	few
CASSLSWEGSNEQFF	TGTGCCAGCAGCTTATCGTGGGAGGGTTCCAATGAGCAGTTCTTC	TRBJ2-1	TRBD2	TRBV7-9	few
CASSLGPSPNTGELFF	TGTGCCAGCAGCTTAGGACCCAGTCCGAACACCGGGGAGCTGTTTTTT	TRBJ2-2	.	TRBV5-5	many
CATSRDWANREAETQYF	TGTGCCACCAGCAGAGATTGGGCTAACAGGGAGGCGGAGACCCAGTACTTC	TRBJ2-5	.	TRBV15	many
CASSLEGFRTEAFF	TGTGCCAGCAGCTTAGAAGGATTCCGCACTGAAGCTTTCTTT	TRBJ1-1	.	TRBV7-9	many
CASSYSPGPETQYF	TGTGCCAGCAGTTACTCCCCGGGACCAGAGACCCAGTACTTC	TRBJ2-5	.	TRBV6-2/TRBV6-3	few
CAISGGTNTDTQYF	TGTGCCATCAGTGGGGGGACTAACACAGATACGCAGTATTTT	TRBJ2-3	TRBD2	TRBV10-3	few